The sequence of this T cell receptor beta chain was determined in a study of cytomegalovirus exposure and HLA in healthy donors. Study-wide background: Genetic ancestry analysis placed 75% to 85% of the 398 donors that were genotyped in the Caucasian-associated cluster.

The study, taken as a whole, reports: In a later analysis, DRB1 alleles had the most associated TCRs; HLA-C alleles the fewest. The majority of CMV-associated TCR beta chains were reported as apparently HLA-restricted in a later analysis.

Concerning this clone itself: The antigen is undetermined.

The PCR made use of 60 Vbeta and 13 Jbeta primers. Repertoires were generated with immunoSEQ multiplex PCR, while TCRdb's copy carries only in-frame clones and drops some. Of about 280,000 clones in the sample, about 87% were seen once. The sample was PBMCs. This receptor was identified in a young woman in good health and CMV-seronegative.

CDR3 bases: TGCAGCGTTGAGACTAGTCGGACAGATACGCAGTATTTT. Protein sequence: CSVETSRTDTQYF. The rearrangement links TRBV29-1 to TRBJ2-3, with D possibly being TRBD2 (6 bases). Trimming removed 3 bases from V and 3 bases from J, with 10 bases in between. This CDR3 has 13 residues. The germline gives CDR1 SQVTM, CDR2 ANQGSEA.